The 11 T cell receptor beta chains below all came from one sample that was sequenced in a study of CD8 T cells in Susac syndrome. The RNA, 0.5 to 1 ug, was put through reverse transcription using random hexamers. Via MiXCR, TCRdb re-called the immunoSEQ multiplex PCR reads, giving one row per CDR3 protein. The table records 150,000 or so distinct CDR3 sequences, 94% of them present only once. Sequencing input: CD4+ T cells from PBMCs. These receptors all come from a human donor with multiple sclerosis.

CDR3 coding DNA: TGTGCCAGCAGCCAGACAGCGAACACCGGGGAGCTGTTTTTT. This translates into CASSQTANTGELFF. This chain joins TRBV14 and TRBJ2-2, with D perhaps matching TRBD1 (5 bases). The V end was cut by 3 bases, the J end by 0 bases, with 5 bases between. The germline gives CDR1 SGHDN, CDR2 FVKESK. The CDR3 is made up of 14 amino acids.

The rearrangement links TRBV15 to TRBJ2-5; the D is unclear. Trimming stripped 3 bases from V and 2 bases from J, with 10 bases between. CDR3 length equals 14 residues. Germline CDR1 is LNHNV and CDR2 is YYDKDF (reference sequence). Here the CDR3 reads CATSSSEEQETQYF. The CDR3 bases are TGTGCCACCAGCAGCTCGGAAGAACAAGAGACCCAGTACTTC.

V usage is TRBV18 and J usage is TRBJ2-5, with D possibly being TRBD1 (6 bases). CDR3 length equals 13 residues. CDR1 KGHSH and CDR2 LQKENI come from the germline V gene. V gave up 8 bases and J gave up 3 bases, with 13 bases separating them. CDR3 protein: CASGGGEEETQYF. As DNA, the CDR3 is TGTGCCAGCGGGGGCGGTGAAGAAGAGACCCAGTACTTC.

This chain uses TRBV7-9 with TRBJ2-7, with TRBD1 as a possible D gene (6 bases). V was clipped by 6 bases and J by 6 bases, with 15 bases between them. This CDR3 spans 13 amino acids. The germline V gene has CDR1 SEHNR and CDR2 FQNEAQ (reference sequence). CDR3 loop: CASSPPGDPEQYF. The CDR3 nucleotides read TGTGCCAGCAGTCCACCAGGGGACCCCGAGCAGTACTTC. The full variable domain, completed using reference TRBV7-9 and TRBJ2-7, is DTGVSQNPRHKITKRGQNVTFRCDPISEHNRLYWYRQTLGQGPEFLTYFQNEAQLEKSRLLSDRFSAERPKGSFSTLEIQRTEQGDSAMYLCASSPPGDPEQYFGPGTRLTVT.

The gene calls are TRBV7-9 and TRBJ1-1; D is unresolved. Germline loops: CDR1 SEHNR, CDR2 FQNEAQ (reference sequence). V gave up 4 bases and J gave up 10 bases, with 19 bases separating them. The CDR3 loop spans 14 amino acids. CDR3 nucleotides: TGTGCCAGCAGCTCACTTTTGACGGAGTCTAGAGCTTTCTTT. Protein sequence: CASSSLLTESRAFF.

This CDR3 is CASSLKEANYGYTF. The CDR3 region has the DNA TGTGCCAGCAGTTTAAAAGAGGCTAACTATGGCTACACCTTC. The chain joins TRBV12-3 or TRBV12-4 to TRBJ1-2; D unclear. This CDR3 spans 14 amino acids. The V end lost 2 bases, the J end lost 0 bases, and 7 bases lay between the germline ends.

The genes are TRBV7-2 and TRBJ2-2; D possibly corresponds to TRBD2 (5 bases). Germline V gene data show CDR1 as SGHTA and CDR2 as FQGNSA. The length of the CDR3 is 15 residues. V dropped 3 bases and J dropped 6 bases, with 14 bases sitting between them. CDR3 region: CASSFPLSGAGELFF. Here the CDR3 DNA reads TGTGCCAGCAGCTTTCCCCTAAGCGGAGCCGGGGAGCTGTTTTTT.

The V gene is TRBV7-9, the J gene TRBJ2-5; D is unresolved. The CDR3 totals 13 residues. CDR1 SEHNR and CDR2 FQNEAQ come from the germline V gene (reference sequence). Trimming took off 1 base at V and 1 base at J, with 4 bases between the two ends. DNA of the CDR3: TGTGCCAGCAGCTTAGTCACCCAAGAGACCCAGTACTTC. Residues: CASSLVTQETQYF.

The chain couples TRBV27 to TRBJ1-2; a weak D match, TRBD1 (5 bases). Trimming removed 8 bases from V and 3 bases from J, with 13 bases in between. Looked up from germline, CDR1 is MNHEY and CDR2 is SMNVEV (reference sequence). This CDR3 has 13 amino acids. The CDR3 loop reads CASGQRTHYGYTF. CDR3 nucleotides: TGTGCCAGCGGACAAAGGACGCACTATGGCTACACCTTC.

The CDR3 sequence: CAAGPGPGYEQYF. The CDR3 DNA sequence: TGTGCCGCAGGGCCCGGGCCGGGTTACGAGCAGTACTTC. This chain connects TRBV15 to TRBJ2-7, with TRBD1 as a possible D gene (5 bases). Per the germline V gene, CDR1 is LNHNV and CDR2 is YYDKDF (reference sequence). Between the trimmed V and J ends, which lost 11 bases and 4 bases, there was a span of 18 bases. The CDR3 contains 13 residues.

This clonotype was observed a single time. This chain's CDR3 is CAINKLGATGTGELFF. The CDR3 bases are TGTGCCATCAATAAACTTGGTGCGACGGGCACCGGGGAGCTGTTTTTT. The gene calls are TRBV10-3 and TRBJ2-2; no definite D call. Germline CDR1 is ENHRY and CDR2 is SYGVKD. The CDR3 loop spans 16 amino acids. V lost 7 bases, J lost 4 bases, and 19 bases lay in between.